This paragraph covers one T cell receptor (beta chain) sequence. This clone was observed a few times. No antigen is known for it. Base qualities are not recorded, but no much larger clone differs from it by a single base. The sample comes from a study of T cell clones after liver transplantation (dated by TCRdb to between 2018 and 2020). A note on the overall study: ITN030ST, the source of the samples, was a randomized trial that attempted immunosuppression withdrawal within 2 years of liver transplantation. Donor-reactive T cell clones were identified by TCRbeta sequencing following a pre-transplant mixed lymphocyte reaction and were subsequently tracked in post-transplant blood. As an antigen-independent comparator for donor-reactive sequences, third party-reactive TCRbeta sequences were also identified from pre-transplant MLRs. Three of the eight recipients were HCV-positive; the others were transplanted for non-autoimmune, non-viral indications. Until randomization at 12-24 months post-transplant, subjects were given standard immunosuppression, with no induction therapy. Tolerance meant complete immunosuppression withdrawal for at least one year without liver enzymes rising beyond twice the upper limit of normal. Blood samples were collected pre-transplant, pre-randomization before withdrawal, and post-randomization after either full withdrawal or failed withdrawal. Of the 8 liver transplant recipients making up the studied cohort, 3 were classified as tolerant and 5 as non-tolerant.

High-throughput TCRbeta CDR3 sequencing of frozen genomic DNA was performed by immunoSEQ, with PCR amplification, mapping, bias correction and internal controls included. On the authors' methods: Productive rearrangements were kept, and unique TCRbeta sequences were defined by CDR3 nucleotide sequence plus V and J gene. A sequence counted as donor-reactive only if the sequence showed at least 5-fold expansion in CFSE-low cells compared with unstimulated pre-transplant cells and had a frequency of at least 0.01%. Per-subject minimum frequency thresholds, based on the lowest-template unstimulated sample, ensured at least 90% detection power. Jensen-Shannon divergence between the top 1000 TCRbeta sequences post-transplant and pre-transplant was used to measure repertoire turnover. Two-sided Fisher's exact tests were used to test for changes in how often donor-reactive sequences were detected. The table comes from immuneACCESS by way of TCRdb, which keeps in-frame sequences with V and J called. Part of the clones is missing from these tables; in studies checked, under half for an unresolved V gene and the rest for unknown reasons. The DNA gave D and trimming, while V, J and clone size come from that table. For this sample there are 65,000 to 70,000 clones; about 91% appear just once. 0.98% of the sample comes from the top ten.

What the work shows at the level of the full study, not this receptor alone: When repertoire turnover was accounted for, significantly reduced detection of donor-reactive sequences was found in 7 of 8 subjects for CD4 and in 8 of 8 subjects for CD8. In 5 of 8 subjects, circulating donor-reactive CD4 TCRbeta sequences decreased significantly after transplant, regardless of tolerance or HCV status. Donor-reactive sequences decreased more than third party-reactive sequences, which suggests partial antigen-specific deletion that was not related to withdrawal success. The conclusions were preliminary, being limited by small, heterogeneous patient numbers and by non-standardized post-transplant time points. Since no allograft tissue specimens were available, donor-reactive T cells may have migrated into the graft instead of being deleted. In a couple of subjects, low numbers of available donor cells limited the measurable donor-reactive repertoire.

Unstimulated PBMCs, after thawing, were stained for CD3, CD4 and CD8 and then FACS-sorted into CD3+CD4+ and CD3+CD8+ populations. Randomization to immunosuppression withdrawal applied to every one of the 8 studied subjects. The Qiagen DNeasy Blood and Tissue Kit was used to isolate genomic DNA. Trimming leaves V shorter by 4 bases and J shorter by 3 bases, with the junction holding 10 bases beyond the gene matches. CDR1 and CDR2, looked up from the germline V gene, are SNHLY and FYNNEI. Taken from cysteine to phenylalanine, the CDR3 has 17 residues. The entry retains the CDR3 DNA only, 51 bases that are in frame from base 1.

This material consisted of CD4+ T cells from blood, taken roughly 26 months after liver transplant. This receptor was identified in a human patient who received a liver transplant. After a transplant, some T cells may be the graft donor's own cells. The sequence links TRBV2 to TRBJ1-5; TRBD1 fits 9 bases in the junction. The CDR3: CASSAGQGSPLNQPQHF. Here is the DNA: TGTGCCAGCAGTGCTGGACAGGGGTCGCCTCTCAATCAGCCCCAGCATTTT.